The T cell receptor beta chain described here comes from a study of shared clonotypes between healthy human individuals (TCRdb year 2020). Concerning the study at large: The cohort included three men and a couple of women between 18 and 49 years of age. For each donor, CD4 naive and CD4 memory were each run on three plates, CD8 naive on two plates, and CD8 memory on one plate. The study deeply sequenced blood TCR repertoires of five healthy adults to estimate repertoire size and the extent of clonotype sharing between individuals. To increase sequencing depth and limit assay-specific biases, different laboratories used diverse techniques to prepare libraries and sequence TCR repertoires. Between about 0.9 and 9 billion PBMCs per donor were obtained by leukapheresis. Points the paper makes about the study in general: Even with the large sequencing depth, rarefaction of the sorted-subset datasets indicated that sequencing was incomplete. Sampling was limited to blood, and TCR repertoires in tissue likely differ from TCR repertoires in blood. Pairwise subsampling led to the expectation that sequencing depth would affect the degree of clonotype sharing among donors. Naive subsets generally had larger estimated clonotype richness than memory subsets did. Sharing across several donors was observed for around 5% of naive CD4, 3.5% of naive CD8, about 2.3% of memory CD4, and roughly 0.43% of memory CD8 clonotypes. Because the study included a small number of donors, the genetic and exposure-history diversity represented was limited. Compared with non-shared clonotypes, the clonotypes found in all four sorted-subset donors had higher generation probabilities.

With respect to this clone: The specificity of this receptor is unknown. The record has no base qualities; no much larger clone is one base away.

Including cysteine and phenylalanine, the CDR3 has 17 amino acids. Only CDR3 DNA remains: 51 bases, in frame from the first base. CDR1 and CDR2, per the germline V gene, are SNHLY and FYNNEI. Germline trimming amounts to 3 bases on V and 6 bases on J, with 16 as the count of junction bases outside the gene matches. The donors were healthy, HIV-negative adults with no recently reported acute infections or vaccinations. All donors were Caucasian adults living in Nashville, Tennessee, USA. CD4+ T cells were enriched by magnetic negative selection; naive cells were then positively selected on CD45RA, and the negative fraction formed the memory subset. Blood was obtained by leukapheresis, after which PBMCs were separated by Ficoll-Histopaque density gradient centrifugation and cryopreserved in liquid nitrogen vapor phase. Analytical flow cytometry was used to check the purity and quantity of each magnetically sorted T cell population. From each sorted fraction, genomic DNA was isolated and quantified by UV absorbance on a Nanodrop 2000c.

TCR CDR3 regions were amplified from genomic DNA by multiplex PCR using the deep immunoSEQ assay. For each cell subset, the extracted genomic DNA was distributed evenly across all wells of several immunoSEQ 96-well plates, and each plate served as one replicate. For sorted subsets, each replicate PCR was loaded with approximately 190 ng genomic DNA, equivalent to some 27,000 T cell genomes. Purified libraries were quantified with a Qubit 3.0 fluorometer, sized on a Bioanalyzer 2100, and re-quantified with the KAPA Library Quantification kit. Every immunoSEQ 96-well plate was sequenced on a dedicated single-read 150-cycle Illumina NextSeq 550 flow cell. The authors' pipeline ran thus. Because the immunoSEQ output included only junctional sequences and no quality scores, the filtering could not be the same as the filtering used for full-length reads. To assign V/J genes and CDR3, sequences were annotated against IMGT germline references using PyIR, a Python wrapper for IgBLAST v1.9. Reads were removed for weak V/J assignments (E-value above 1e-6), missing CDR3, stop codons, out-of-frame junctions, or ambiguous translated residues. A V3J clonotype was defined by an identical inferred V gene, J gene, and CDR3 amino acid sequence. To compute the percentage overlap between repertoires, the number of shared unique clonotypes was divided by the size of the smaller repertoire. Three approaches were used to assess repertoire richness: RTK rarefaction, the Chao1 estimator, and Recon v2.1 estimates of unobserved clonotypes. Generation probabilities for all TCRbeta clonotypes obtained by the gDNA method from a handful of donors were computed using OLGA. TCRdb retrieved this table from immuneACCESS and kept in-frame rearrangements only. Not all clones are present; in checked studies, unresolved V genes account for under half, and no reason is known for the remainder. D and trimming were read from the DNA, whereas the V and J calls and clone size are those reported in that table. For this sample the table gives 150,000 to 200,000 clones, of which 80% to 95% were detected only once. Together, the top ten hold around 0.072% of the sample.

The specimen was naive CD4+ T cells sorted from blood. Reading the label with the study, this specimen's cell subset or site is: CD45RA+ positively selected. The chain is made from TRBV2 and TRBJ2-7, with 8 junctional bases fitting TRBD2. This clonotype was obtained from a woman aged 25 to 45 in good health. The CDR3 amino acid sequence is: CASSDFSGLGGSGEQYF. In nucleotides, the sequence is TGTGCCAGCAGTGACTTTTCGGGACTAGGGGGATCGGGCGAGCAGTACTTC.